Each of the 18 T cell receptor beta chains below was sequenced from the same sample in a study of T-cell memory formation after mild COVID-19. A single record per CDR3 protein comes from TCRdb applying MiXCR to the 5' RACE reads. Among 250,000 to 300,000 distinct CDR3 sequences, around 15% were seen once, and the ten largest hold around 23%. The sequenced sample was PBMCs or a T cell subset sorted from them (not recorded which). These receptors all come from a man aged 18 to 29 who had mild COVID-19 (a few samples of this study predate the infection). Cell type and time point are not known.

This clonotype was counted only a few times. CDR3 protein: CASRAENTGELFF. The DNA for the CDR3 is TGTGCCAGCAGAGCAGAGAACACCGGGGAGCTGTTTTTT. The rearrangement uses TRBV2 and TRBJ2-2; D is uncertain. There are 13 residues in the CDR3. The germline CDR1 and CDR2 sequences are SNHLY and FYNNEI. Trimming stripped 6 bases from V and 1 base from J, with 6 bases between.

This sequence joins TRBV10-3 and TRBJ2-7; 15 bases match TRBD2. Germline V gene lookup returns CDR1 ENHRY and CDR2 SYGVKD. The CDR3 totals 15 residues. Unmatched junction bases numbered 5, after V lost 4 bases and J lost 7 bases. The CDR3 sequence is CAISGGLAGGLEQYF. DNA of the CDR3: TGTGCCATCAGTGGCGGACTAGCGGGGGGGCTAGAGCAGTACTTC.

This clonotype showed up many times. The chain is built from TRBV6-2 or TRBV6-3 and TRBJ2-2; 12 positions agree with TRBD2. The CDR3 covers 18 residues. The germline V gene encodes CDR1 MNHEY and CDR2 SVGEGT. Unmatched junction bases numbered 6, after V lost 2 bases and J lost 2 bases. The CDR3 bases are TGTGCCAGCAGTTACCCCGGACTAGCGGGGATAAACACCGGGGAGCTGTTTTTT. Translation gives CASSYPGLAGINTGELFF.

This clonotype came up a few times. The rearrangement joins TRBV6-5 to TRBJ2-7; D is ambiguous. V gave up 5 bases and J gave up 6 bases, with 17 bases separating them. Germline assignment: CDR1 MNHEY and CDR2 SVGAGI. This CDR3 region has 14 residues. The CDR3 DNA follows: TGTGCCAGCAGTCCCCTGAGCAGGTCCCCCGAGCAGTACTTC. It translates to CASSPLSRSPEQYF.

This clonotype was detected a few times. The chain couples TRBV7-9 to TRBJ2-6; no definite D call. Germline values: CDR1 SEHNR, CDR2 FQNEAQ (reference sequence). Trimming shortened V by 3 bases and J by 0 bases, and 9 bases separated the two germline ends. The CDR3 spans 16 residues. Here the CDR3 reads CASSFISSSGANVLTF. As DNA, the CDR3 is TGTGCCAGCAGCTTTATTAGTAGCTCTGGGGCCAACGTCCTGACTTTC.

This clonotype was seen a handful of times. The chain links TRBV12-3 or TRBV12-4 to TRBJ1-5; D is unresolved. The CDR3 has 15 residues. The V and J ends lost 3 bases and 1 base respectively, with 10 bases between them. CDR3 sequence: CASSFAVLSNQPQHF. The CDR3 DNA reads TGTGCCAGCAGTTTCGCGGTCCTGAGCAATCAGCCCCAGCATTTT.

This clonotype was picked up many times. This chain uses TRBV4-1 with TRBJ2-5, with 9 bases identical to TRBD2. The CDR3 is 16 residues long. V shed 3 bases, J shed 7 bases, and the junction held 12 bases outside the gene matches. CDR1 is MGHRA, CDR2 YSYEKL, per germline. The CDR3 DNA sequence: TGCGCCAGCAGCCAGGAGACTAGCGGAGGATTTTGGACCCAGTACTTC. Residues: CASSQETSGGFWTQYF.

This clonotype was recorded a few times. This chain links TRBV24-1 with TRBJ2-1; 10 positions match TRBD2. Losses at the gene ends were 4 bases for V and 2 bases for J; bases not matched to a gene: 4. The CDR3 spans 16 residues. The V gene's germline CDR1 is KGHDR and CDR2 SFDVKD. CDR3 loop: CATSDYSGGAYNEQFF. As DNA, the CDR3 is TGTGCCACCAGTGACTACAGCGGGGGGGCCTACAATGAGCAGTTCTTC.

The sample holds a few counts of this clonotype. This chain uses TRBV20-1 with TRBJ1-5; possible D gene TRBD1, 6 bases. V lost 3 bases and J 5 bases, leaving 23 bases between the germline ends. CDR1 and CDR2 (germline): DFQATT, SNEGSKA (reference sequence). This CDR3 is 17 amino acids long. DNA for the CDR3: TGCAGTGCTAGGAACGGGACACTACCCATCTTACATCAGCCCCAGCATTTT. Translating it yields CSARNGTLPILHQPQHF.

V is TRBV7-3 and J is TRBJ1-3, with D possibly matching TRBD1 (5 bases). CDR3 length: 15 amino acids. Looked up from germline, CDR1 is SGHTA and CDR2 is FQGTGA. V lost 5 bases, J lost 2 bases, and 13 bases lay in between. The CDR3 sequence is CASSINGGAGNTIYF. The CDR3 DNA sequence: TGTGCCAGCAGCATTAACGGAGGGGCTGGAAACACCATATATTTT.

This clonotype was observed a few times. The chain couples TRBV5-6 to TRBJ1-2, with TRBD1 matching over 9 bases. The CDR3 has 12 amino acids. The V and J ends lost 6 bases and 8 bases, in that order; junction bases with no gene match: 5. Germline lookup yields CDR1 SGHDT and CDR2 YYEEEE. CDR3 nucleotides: TGTGCCAGCACCTGGGACAGGGACGGCTACACCTTC. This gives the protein CASTWDRDGYTF.

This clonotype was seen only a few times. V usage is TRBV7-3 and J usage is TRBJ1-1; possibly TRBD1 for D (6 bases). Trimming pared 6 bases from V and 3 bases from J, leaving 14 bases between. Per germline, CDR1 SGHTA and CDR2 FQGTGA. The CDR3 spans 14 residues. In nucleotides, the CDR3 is TGTGCCAGCAGGCCAGGGGATAGGGACACTGAAGCTTTCTTT. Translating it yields CASRPGDRDTEAFF.

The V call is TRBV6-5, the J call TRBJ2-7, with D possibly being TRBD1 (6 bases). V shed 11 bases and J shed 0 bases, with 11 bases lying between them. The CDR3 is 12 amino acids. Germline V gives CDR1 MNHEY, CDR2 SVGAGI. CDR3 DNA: TGTGCCCGCCGGGACACCTCCTACGAGCAGTACTTC. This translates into CARRDTSYEQYF.

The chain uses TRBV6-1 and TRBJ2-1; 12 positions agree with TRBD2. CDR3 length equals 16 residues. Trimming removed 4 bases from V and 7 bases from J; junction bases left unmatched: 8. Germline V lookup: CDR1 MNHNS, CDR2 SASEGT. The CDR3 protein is CASSGPLAGGFNEQFF. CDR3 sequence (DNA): TGTGCCAGCAGTGGGCCCCTAGCGGGGGGGTTTAATGAGCAGTTCTTC.

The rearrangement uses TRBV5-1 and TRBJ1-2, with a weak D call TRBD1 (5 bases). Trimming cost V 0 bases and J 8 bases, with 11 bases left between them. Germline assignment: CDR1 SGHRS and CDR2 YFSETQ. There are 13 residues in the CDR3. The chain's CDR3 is CASSLDRPSGYTF. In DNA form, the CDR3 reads TGCGCCAGCAGCTTGGACAGGCCGTCGGGCTACACCTTC.

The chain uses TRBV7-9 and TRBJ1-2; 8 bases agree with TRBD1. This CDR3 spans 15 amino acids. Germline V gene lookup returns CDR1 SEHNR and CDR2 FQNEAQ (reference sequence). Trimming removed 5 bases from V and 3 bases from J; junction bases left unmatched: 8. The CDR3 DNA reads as TGTGCCAGCAGCCAAGGACAGGGTGTGCACTATGGCTACACCTTC. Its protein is CASSQGQGVHYGYTF.

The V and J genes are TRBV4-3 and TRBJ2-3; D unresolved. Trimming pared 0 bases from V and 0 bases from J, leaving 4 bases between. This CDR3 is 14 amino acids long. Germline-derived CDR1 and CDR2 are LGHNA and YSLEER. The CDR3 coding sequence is TGCGCCAGCAGCCAAGAGGACAGCACAGATACGCAGTATTTT. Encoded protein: CASSQEDSTDTQYF.

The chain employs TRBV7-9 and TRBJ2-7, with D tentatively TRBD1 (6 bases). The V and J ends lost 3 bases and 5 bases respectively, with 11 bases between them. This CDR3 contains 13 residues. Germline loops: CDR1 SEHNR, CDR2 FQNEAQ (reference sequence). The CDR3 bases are TGTGCCAGCAGCTTGAACAGGGACCACGAGCAGTACGTC. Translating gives CASSLNRDHEQYV.